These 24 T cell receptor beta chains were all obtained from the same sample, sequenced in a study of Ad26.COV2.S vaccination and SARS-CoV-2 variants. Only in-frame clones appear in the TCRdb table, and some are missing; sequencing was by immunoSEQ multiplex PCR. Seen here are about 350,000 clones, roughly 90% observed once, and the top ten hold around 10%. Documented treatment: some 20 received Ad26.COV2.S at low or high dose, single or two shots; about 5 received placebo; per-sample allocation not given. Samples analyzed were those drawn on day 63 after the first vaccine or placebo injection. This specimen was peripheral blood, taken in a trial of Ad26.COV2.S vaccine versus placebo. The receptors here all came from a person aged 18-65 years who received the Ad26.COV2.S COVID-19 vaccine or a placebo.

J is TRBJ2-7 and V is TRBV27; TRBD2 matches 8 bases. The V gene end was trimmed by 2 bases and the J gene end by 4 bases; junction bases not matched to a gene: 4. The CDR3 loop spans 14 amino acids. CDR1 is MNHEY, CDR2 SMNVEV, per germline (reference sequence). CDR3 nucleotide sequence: TGTGCCAGCAGTTTACGGGAGGGCCGGTACGAGCAGTACTTC. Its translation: CASSLREGRYEQYF.

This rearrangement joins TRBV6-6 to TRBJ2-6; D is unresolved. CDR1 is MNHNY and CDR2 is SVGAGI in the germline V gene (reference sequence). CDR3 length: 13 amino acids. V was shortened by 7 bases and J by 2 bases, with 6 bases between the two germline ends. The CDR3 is CASIETGANVLTF. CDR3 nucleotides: TGTGCCAGCATTGAAACTGGGGCCAACGTCCTGACTTTC.

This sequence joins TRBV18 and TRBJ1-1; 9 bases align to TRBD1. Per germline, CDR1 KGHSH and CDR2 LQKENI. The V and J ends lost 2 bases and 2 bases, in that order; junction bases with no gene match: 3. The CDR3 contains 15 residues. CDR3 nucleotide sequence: TGTGCCAGCTCACCAGGGACAGGGAGAAACACTGAAGCTTTCTTT. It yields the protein CASSPGTGRNTEAFF.

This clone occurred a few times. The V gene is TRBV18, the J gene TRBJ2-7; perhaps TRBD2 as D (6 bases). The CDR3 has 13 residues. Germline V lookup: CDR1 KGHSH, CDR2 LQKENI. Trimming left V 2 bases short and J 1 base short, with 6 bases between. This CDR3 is CASSPGGSYEQYF. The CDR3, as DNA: TGTGCCAGCTCACCAGGGGGGTCCTACGAGCAGTACTTC.

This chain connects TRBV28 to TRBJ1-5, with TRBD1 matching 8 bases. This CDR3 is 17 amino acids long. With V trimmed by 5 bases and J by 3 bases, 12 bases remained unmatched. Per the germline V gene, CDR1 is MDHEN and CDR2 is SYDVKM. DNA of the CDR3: TGTGCCAGCAGTCCCGACAGGGGAAGGGAGTACAATCAGCCCCAGCATTTT. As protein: CASSPDRGREYNQPQHF.

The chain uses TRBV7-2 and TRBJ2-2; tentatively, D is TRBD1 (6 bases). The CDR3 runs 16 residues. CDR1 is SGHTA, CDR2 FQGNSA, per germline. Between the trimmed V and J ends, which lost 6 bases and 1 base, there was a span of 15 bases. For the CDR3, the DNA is TGTGCCAGCAGAACAGGGATTTGGGGGAACACCGGGGAGCTGTTTTTT. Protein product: CASRTGIWGNTGELFF.

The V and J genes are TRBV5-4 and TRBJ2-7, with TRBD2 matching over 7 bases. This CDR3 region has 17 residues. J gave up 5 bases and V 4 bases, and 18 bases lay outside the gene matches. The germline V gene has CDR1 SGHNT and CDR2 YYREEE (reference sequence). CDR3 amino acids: CASSHLWGGKSDNEQYF. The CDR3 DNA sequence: TGTGCCAGCAGCCACCTTTGGGGAGGGAAAAGTGATAACGAGCAGTACTTC.

The CDR3 loop is CASSGKPGQRNTEAFF. The CDR3 DNA follows: TGTGCCAGCAGTGGCAAACCGGGACAGAGGAACACTGAAGCTTTCTTT. This chain links TRBV2 with TRBJ1-1, with 7 bases matching TRBD1. Germline CDR1 SNHLY, CDR2 FYNNEI. CDR3 length: 16 residues. With 4 bases clipped from V and 1 base from J, the junction kept 9 bases outside the gene matches.

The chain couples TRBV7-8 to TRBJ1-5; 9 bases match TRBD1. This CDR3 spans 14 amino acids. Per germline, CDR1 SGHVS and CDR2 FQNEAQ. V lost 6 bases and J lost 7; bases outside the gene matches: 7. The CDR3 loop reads CASRLQGAGQPQHF. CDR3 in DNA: TGTGCCAGCAGACTACAGGGGGCTGGGCAGCCCCAGCATTTT.

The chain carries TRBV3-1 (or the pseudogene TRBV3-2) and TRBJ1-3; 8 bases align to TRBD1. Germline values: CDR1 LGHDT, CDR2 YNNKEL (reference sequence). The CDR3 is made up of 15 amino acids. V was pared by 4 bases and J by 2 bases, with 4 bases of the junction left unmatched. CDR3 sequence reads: CASSRDRGAGNTIYF. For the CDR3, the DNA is TGTGCCAGCAGCCGCGACAGGGGCGCTGGAAACACCATATATTTT.

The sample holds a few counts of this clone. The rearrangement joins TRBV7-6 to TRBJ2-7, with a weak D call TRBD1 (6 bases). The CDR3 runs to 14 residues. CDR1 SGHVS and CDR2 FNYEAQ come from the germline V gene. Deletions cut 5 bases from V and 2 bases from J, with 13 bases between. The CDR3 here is CASSQLDRPYEQYF. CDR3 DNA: TGTGCCAGCAGCCAACTCGACAGGCCCTACGAGCAGTACTTC.

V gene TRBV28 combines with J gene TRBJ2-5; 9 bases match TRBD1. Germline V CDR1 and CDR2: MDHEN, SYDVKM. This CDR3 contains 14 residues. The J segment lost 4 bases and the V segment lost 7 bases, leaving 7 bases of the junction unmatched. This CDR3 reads CASTTGTGIETQYF. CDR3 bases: TGTGCCAGCACCACCGGGACAGGGATAGAGACCCAGTACTTC.

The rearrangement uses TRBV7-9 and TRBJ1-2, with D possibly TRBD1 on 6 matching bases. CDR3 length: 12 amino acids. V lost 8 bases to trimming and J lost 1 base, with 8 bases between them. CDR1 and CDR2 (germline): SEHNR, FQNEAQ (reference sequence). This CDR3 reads CASPDSNYGYTF. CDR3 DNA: TGTGCCAGCCCGGACAGTAACTATGGCTACACCTTC.

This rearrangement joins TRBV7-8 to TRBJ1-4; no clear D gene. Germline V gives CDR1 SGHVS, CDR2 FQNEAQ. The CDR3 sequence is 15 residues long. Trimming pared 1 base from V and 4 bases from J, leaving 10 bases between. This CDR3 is CASSLGTTINEKLFF. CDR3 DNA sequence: TGTGCCAGCAGCTTAGGGACCACAATTAATGAAAAACTGTTTTTT.

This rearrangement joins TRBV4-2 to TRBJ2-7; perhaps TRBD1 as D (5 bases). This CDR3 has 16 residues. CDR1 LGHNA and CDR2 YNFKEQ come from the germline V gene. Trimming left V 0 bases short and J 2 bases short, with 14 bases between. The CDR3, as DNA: TGTGCCAGCAGCCAAGATATGGCAAGGGGCCCCTACGAGCAGTACTTC. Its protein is CASSQDMARGPYEQYF.

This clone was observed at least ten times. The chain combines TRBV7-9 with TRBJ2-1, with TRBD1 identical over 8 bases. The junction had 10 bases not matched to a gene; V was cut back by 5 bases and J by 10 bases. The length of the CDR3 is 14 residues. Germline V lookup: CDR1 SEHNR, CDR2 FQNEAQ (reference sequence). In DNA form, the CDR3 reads TGTGCCAGCAGCCCGACTAATAGACAGGGGGAGCAGTTCTTC. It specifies CASSPTNRQGEQFF.

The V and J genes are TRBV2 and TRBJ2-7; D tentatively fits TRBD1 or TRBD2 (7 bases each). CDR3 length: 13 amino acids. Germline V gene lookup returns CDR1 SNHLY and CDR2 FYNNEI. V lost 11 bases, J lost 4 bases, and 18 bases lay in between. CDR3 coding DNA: TGTGCCTCAGGGGGGGGGACCGGGTACGAGCAGTACTTC. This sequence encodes CASGGGTGYEQYF.

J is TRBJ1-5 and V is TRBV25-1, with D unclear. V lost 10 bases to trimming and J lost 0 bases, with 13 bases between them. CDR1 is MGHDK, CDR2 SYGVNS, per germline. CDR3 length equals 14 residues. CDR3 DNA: TGTGCCACCCCAATGGGATATAGCAATCAGCCCCAGCATTTT. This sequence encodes CATPMGYSNQPQHF.

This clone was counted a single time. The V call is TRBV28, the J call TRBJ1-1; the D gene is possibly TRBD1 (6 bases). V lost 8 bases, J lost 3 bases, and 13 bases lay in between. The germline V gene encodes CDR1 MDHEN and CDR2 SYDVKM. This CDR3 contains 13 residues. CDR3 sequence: CASRADRDTEAFF. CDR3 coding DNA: TGTGCCAGCCGAGCGGACAGAGACACTGAAGCTTTCTTT.

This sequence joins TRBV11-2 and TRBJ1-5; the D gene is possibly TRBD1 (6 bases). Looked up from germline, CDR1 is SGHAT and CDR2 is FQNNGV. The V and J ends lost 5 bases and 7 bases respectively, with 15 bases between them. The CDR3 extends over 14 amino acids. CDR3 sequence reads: CASSVGGAVQPQHF. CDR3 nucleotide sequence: TGTGCCAGCAGCGTTGGGGGGGCAGTCCAGCCCCAGCATTTT.

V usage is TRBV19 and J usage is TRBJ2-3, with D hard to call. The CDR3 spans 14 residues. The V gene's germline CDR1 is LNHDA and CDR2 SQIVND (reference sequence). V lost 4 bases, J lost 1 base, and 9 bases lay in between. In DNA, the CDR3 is TGTGCCAGTAGTACATTCTTAGGCACAGATACGCAGTATTTT. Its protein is CASSTFLGTDTQYF.

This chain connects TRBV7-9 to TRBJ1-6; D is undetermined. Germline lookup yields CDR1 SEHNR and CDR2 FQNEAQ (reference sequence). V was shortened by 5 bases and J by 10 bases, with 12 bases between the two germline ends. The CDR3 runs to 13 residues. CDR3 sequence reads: CASSPIGRSPLHF. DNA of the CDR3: TGTGCCAGCAGCCCGATCGGGCGCTCACCCCTCCACTTT.

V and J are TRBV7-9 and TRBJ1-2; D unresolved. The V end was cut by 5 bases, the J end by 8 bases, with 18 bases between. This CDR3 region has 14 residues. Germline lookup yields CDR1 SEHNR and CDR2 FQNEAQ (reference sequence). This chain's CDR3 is CASSPRLTPGGYTF. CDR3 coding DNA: TGTGCCAGCAGCCCCCGCCTTACCCCGGGGGGCTACACCTTC.

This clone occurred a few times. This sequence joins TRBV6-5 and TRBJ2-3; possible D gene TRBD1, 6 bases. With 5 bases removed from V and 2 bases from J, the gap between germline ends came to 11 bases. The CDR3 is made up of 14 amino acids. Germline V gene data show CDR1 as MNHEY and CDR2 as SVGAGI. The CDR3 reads CASSPGQHTDTQYF. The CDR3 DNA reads TGTGCCAGCAGTCCTGGACAGCACACAGATACGCAGTATTTT.